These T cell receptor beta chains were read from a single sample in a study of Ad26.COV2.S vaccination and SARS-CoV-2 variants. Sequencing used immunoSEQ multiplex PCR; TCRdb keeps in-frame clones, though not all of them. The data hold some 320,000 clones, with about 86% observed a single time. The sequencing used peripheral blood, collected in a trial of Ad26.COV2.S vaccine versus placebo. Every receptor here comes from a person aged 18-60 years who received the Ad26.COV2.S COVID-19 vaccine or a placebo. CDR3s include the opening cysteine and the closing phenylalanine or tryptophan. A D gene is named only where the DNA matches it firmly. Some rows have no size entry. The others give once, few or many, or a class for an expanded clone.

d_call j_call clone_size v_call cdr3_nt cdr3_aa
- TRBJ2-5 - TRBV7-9 TGTGCCAGCAGCTTACAAGAGACCCAGTACTTC CASSLQETQYF
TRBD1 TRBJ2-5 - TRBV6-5 TGTGCCAGCATCTCAGGGGGTCCTTTTCAAGAGACCCAGTACTTC CASISGGPFQETQYF
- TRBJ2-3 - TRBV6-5 TGTGCCAGCAGTCCGACGGGGTCGAGTACGCAGTATTTT CASSPTGSSTQYF
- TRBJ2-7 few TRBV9 TGTGCCAGCAGCGTCGACGGCGGGTCCTACGAGCAGTACTTC CASSVDGGSYEQYF
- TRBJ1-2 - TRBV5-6 TGTGCCAGCAGCTTCAACCCCCGGGGGGCGAACTATGGCTACACCTTC CASSFNPRGANYGYTF
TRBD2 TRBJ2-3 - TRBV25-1 TGTGCCAGCAGTAAACTAGCGGGGGCGACCACAGATACGCAGTATTTT CASSKLAGATTDTQYF
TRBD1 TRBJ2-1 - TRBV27 TGTGCCAGCAGTTTTCGTCTAACGTCGACAGGGAGTAATGAGCAGTTCTTC CASSFRLTSTGSNEQFF
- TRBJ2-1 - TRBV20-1 TGCAGTGCTAGTGGTAGGACAAAGGGACATACGGGCTACAATGAGCAGTTCTTC CSASGRTKGHTGYNEQFF
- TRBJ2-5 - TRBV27 TGTGCCAGCAGGGAGACCCAGTACTTC CASRETQYF
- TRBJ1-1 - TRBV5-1 TGCGCCAGCAGCATATCAACAGGGAACACTGAAGCTTTCTTT CASSISTGNTEAFF
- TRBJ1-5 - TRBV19 TGTGCCAGCCGAAATGGACAGTCCAATCAGCCCCAGCATTTT CASRNGQSNQPQHF
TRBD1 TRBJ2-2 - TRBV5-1 TGCGCCAGCAGTCCCACAGGGGCAAACACCGGGGAGCTGTTTTTT CASSPTGANTGELFF
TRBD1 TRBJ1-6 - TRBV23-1 TGCGCCAGCAGTCAATCCCCCGGGACAGGGATAAGCTCCTATAATTCACCCCTCCACTTT CASSQSPGTGISSYNSPLHF
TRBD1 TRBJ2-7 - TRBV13 TGTGCCAGCAGCTTAGGCCTGGCAGGGGGTCAGAGCTCCTACGAGCAGTACTTC CASSLGLAGGQSSYEQYF
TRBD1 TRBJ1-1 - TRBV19 TGTGCCAGTAGTGCAGACAGGGACACTGAAGCTTTCTTT CASSADRDTEAFF
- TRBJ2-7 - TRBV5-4 TGTGCCAGCAGCACCCAGATAGGCTACGAGCAGTACTTC CASSTQIGYEQYF
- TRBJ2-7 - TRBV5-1 TGCGCCAGCAGACAGGACCGGTCGTCAGGGCAGTACTTC CASRQDRSSGQYF
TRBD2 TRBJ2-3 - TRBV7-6 TGTGCCACGGGACTAGCGGGCACAGATACGCAGTATTTT CATGLAGTDTQYF
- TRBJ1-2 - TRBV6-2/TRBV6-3 TGTGCCAGCAGTCGCCGATGGGGCTACACCTTC CASSRRWGYTF
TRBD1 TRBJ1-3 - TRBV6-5 TGTGCCAGCAGTTTCGGACAGGGTGGTGGAAACACCATATATTTT CASSFGQGGGNTIYF
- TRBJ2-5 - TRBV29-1 TGCAGCTCCACGTCAGGGTCCGAGACCCAGTACTTC CSSTSGSETQYF
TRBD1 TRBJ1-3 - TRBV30 TGTGCCTCAGGGGGCCTAGGAAACACCATATATTTT CASGGLGNTIYF
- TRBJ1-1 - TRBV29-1 TGCAGCGTTGAGGAACAGCTGAACACTGAAGCTTTCTTT CSVEEQLNTEAFF
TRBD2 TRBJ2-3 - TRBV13 TGTGCCAGCAGCTCGATGGGGACTAGCGGGGGGTTTGATACGCAGTATTTT CASSSMGTSGGFDTQYF
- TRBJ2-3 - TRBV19 TGTGCCAGTAGTATGACAGCTAGCACAGATACGCAGTATTTT CASSMTASTDTQYF
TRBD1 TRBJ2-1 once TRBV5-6 TGTGCCAGCAGCCCCCAGAGCAAGGACAGGGGATACAATGAGCAGTTCTTC CASSPQSKDRGYNEQFF
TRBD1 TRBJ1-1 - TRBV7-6 TGTGCCAGCAGCTTAGCGCCCGGGACAGGGACTGAAGCTTTCTTT CASSLAPGTGTEAFF
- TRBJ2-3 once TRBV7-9 TGTGCCAGCAGATTTCCTAGCACAGATACGCAGTATTTT CASRFPSTDTQYF
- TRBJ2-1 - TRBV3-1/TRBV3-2 TGTGCCAGCAGCCAAGATCGTTTCGGGAGGGGGCCCTACAATGAGCAGTTCTTC CASSQDRFGRGPYNEQFF
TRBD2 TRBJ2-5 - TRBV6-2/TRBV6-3 TGTGCCAGCAGTTACTCCAGAGCGGGGGGCGGAAAGGAGACCCAGTACTTC CASSYSRAGGGKETQYF
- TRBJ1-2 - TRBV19 TGTGCCAGTAGTATGAGACAGCTTGGCTACACCTTC CASSMRQLGYTF
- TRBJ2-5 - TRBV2 TGTGCCAGCGGACGGGTAGAGACCCAGTACTTC CASGRVETQYF
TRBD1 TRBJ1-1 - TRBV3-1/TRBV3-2 TGTGCCAGCAGCCAAGACCCCAGGGGGGATCGTGAAGCTTTCTTT CASSQDPRGDREAFF
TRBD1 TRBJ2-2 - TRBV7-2 TGTGCCAGCAGTAAGGACAGGGCTCTCACCGGGGAGCTGTTTTTT CASSKDRALTGELFF
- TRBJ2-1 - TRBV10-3 TGTGCCATCAGACAGGGCTTGGGGCGAGGAAATGAGCAGTTCTTC CAIRQGLGRGNEQFF
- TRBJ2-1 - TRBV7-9 TGTGCCAGCAGCTTCGGGTCCAGCTCCTACAATGAGCAGTTCTTC CASSFGSSSYNEQFF
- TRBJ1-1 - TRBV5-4 TGTGCCAGCAGCTTGGCCGGCAGGGTAGTGAGTACTGAAGCTTTCTTT CASSLAGRVVSTEAFF
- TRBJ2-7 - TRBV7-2 TGTGCCAGCAGCTTAGAGTGGGGCGCGGCGTACGAGCAGTACTTC CASSLEWGAAYEQYF
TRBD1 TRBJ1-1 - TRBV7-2 TGTGCCAGCAGCGGGACAGGGGCGAACACTGAAGCTTTCTTT CASSGTGANTEAFF
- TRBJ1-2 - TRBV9 TGTGCCAGCAGCCTTGGAGTGAGTGGCTACACCTTC CASSLGVSGYTF
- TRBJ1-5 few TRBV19 TGTGCCAGTAGTATCGTTGGTTTTTTCGGATCCTCTAATCAGCCCCAGCATTTT CASSIVGFFGSSNQPQHF
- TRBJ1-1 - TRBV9 TGTGCCAGCAGCGTCGGGACGGTGAACACTGAAGCTTTCTTT CASSVGTVNTEAFF
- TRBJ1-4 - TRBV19 TGTGCCAGTAGTACGGCGCAGGGACATGAAAAACTGTTTTTT CASSTAQGHEKLFF
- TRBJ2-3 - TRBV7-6 TGTGCCAGCAGCAACCCGCCCGGGACAACGAGCACAGATACGCAGTATTTT CASSNPPGTTSTDTQYF
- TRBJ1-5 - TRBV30 TGTGCCTGGAGTGTATTGGAGGGTCAGCCCCAGCATTTT CAWSVLEGQPQHF
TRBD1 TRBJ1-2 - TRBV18 TGTGCCAGCTCACCGGGAACAGGGGGGACCTATGGCTACACCTTC CASSPGTGGTYGYTF
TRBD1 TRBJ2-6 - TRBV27 TGTGCCAGCAGACCGACCGGGACAGGGGTTCATTCCGGGGCCAACGTCCTGACTTTC CASRPTGTGVHSGANVLTF
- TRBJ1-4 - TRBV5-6 TGTGCCAGCAGCTTGATACGGGCGGGAGAAAAACTGTTTTTT CASSLIRAGEKLFF
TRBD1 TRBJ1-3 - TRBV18 TGTGCCAGCTCACCGGGACAGAACACCATATATTTT CASSPGQNTIYF
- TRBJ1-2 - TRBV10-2 TGCGCCAGCAGTGACTACTCATTCGGGCAGACCCACGGCTACACCTTC CASSDYSFGQTHGYTF
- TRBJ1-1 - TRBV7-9 TGTGCCAGCTTGGGACACAGGGTGGAAGTGAACACTGAAGCTTTCTTT CASLGHRVEVNTEAFF
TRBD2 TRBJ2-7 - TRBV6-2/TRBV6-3 TGTGCCAGCAGTTATAGGACTAGCGGGCACTACGAGCAGTACTTC CASSYRTSGHYEQYF
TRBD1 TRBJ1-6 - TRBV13 TGTGCCAGCAGCCCCAGGACAGGGAACAATTCACCCCTCCACTTT CASSPRTGNNSPLHF